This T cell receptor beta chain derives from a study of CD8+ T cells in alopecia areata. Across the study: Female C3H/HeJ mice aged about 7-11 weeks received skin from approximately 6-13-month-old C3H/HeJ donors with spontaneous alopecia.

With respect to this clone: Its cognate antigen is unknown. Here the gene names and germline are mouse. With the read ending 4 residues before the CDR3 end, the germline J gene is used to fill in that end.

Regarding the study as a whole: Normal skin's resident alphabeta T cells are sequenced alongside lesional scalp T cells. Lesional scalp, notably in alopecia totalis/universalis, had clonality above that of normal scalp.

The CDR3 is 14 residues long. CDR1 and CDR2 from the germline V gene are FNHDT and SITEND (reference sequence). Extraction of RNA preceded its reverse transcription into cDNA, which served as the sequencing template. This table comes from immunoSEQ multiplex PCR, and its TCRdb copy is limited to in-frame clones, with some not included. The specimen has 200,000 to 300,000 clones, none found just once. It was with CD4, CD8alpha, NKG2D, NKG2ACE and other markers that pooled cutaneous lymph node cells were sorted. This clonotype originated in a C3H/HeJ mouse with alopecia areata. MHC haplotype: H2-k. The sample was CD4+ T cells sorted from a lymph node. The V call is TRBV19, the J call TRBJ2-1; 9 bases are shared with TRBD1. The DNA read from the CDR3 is TGTGCCAGCAGTCCCGGGACAGGGCGAGCT. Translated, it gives CASSPGTGRA. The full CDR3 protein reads CASSPGTGRAEQFF.